This entry features one T cell receptor beta chain sequence. Its specific antigen is unknown. No much larger clonotype is one base removed from it; base qualities were not supplied. The data were obtained in a study of memory CD4+ T cells and cytomegalovirus serostatus (dated by TCRdb to between 2017 and 2020). Background on the whole study: The cohort comprised roughly 35 healthy Belgian adults, 9 CMV seropositive and some 24 CMV seronegative. CD4+ memory TCRbeta repertoires of a Belgian cohort with known cytomegalovirus serostatus were sequenced in order to replicate a published TCR-based CMV serostatus classifier. The research as a whole found: The results were interpreted as suggesting that the CMV-associated TCR signature is mostly present in the CD4+ memory repertoire. For CMV serostatus prediction, a median bootstrapped AUC of about 0.95 was reached with the original framework, and a median bootstrapped AUC of roughly 0.92 was reached with a US-trained random forest. On the Belgian cohort, the classifier based on the original framework reached a median bootstrapped AUC of approximately 0.95, with a 95% CI of 0.76-1.00. Only CD4+CD45RO+ memory cells were sequenced, in contrast to the original study, which included naive and memory CD4+ and CD8+ populations. Among the 150 to 200 previously reported CMV-associated TCRbeta sequences, some 69 showed up in the CD4+ memory repertoires, with each one found in between one and five individuals.

Single viable CD3+CD4+CD8-CD45RO+ cells were sorted as memory CD4+ T cells on a FACSAria II. To determine CMV serostatus, a Roche Elecsys assay was used that detects serum IgG against CMV pp150, pp28, p38 and p52. After the samples were thawed, total CD4+ T cells were enriched through positive selection using CD4 magnetic microbeads. The samples came from a separate study whose specific focus was interrogating the CD4+ T cell memory repertoire. Peripheral blood mononuclear cells were isolated and cryopreserved according to standard operating procedures, and serum was kept at -80 degrees C. The staining relied on CD3-PerCP (BW264/56), CD4-APC (RPA-T4), CD45RO-PE (UCHT1) and CD8-Pacific Orange (3B5) antibodies, and Sytox blue was used to exclude non-viable cells. V sheds 1 base and J sheds 3 bases, leaving 6 bases between their ends. CDR1 and CDR2 were assigned from the germline V gene as SGHTA and FQGTGA. The CDR3 spans 13 residues, from the cysteine through the phenylalanine. Only CDR3 DNA remains: 39 bases, in frame from the first base.

The Quick-DNA Microprep Kit was used to extract genomic DNA from the sorted cells. Amplification of TCRbeta DNA was done with the immunoSEQ hsTCRbeta kit, following the protocol from the manufacturer. TCRbeta libraries were sequenced on an Illumina MiSeq instrument. In the authors' own workflow: Following removal of out-of-frame sequences, a few million distinct TCRbeta sequences were retained, with an average of around 70,000 per individual. Each individual was scored by the count of fewer than 200 previously reported CMV-associated TCRbeta sequences and the total productive distinct TCRbeta count. A beta-binomial model was reimplemented in Python, and scikit-learn random forests with default parameters were trained on US cohort data. Classifier performance on the Belgian cohort was summarized as median AUC with percentile confidence intervals over 10,000 bootstrap iterations. TCRdb mirrors the immuneACCESS table, restricted to in-frame sequences. Some clones are absent from its copies; in checked studies, under half trace to an unresolved V gene, and the reason for the others is unknown. V and J calls and clone size are as listed in that table; D and trimming were resolved from the DNA. This sample has approximately 70,000 clones in its table, and about 80% of those were observed once. The ten largest account for roughly 4.4% of the sample.

The sequence derives from an adult in good health and CMV-seropositive. The sequence links TRBV7-3 to TRBJ2-5; the D gene cannot be named for sure. Sequenced material: memory CD4+ T cells from blood. The CDR3 is CASSLIPEETQYF. In nucleotide form, the sequence is TGTGCCAGCAGCTTAATTCCGGAAGAGACCCAGTACTTC.